The sequence of this T cell receptor (beta chain) was determined in a study of cytomegalovirus exposure and HLA in healthy donors. CDR1 is KGHSH, CDR2 LQKENI, per germline. CDR3 length equals 17 residues. Trimming removed 2 bases from V and 4 bases from J; junction bases left unmatched: 10. Regarding this clone: Antigen specificity is unknown.

Primers included in the PCR were 60 Vbeta and 13 Jbeta primers. Sequencing was performed with immunoSEQ multiplex PCR; in TCRdb, only in-frame clones are kept and a portion is missing. The table has approximately 150,000 clones, around 86% seen once. Broader study findings: Accurate predictions that matched the HLA-A and HLA-B alleles of most subjects were reportedly made from TCR beta sequences.

The V gene is TRBV18, the J gene TRBJ1-1; 10 positions match TRBD1. The receptor's source is a male donor in good health and CMV-seronegative. The sample was PBMCs. CDR3 bases: TGTGCCAGCTCACCAAGACAGGGGGCGCAGAAGAGCACTGAAGCTTTCTTT. Amino acids: CASSPRQGAQKSTEAFF.